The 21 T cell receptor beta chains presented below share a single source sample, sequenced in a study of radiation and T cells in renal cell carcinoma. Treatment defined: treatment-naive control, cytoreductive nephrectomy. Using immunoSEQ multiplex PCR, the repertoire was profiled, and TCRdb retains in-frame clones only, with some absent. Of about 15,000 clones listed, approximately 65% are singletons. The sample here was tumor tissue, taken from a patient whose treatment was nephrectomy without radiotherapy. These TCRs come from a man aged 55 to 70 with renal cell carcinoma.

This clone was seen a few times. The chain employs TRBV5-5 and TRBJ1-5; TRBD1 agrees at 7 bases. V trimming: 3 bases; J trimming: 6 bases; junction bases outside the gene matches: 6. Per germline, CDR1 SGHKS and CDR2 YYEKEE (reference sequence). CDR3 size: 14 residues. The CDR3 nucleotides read TGTGCCAGCAGCTCAACAGGGGTTCCTCAGCCCCAGCATTTT. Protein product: CASSSTGVPQPQHF.

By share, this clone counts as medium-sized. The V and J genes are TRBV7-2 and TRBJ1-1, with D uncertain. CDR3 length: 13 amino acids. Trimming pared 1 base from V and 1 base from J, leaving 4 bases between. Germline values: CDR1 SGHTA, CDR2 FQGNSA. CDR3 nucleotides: TGTGCCAGCAGCTTAGACCAGAACACTGAAGCTTTCTTT. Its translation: CASSLDQNTEAFF. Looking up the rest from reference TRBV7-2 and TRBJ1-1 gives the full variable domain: GAGVSQSPSNKVTEKGKDVELRCDPISGHTALYWYRQSLGQGLEFLIYFQGNSAPDKSGLPSDRFSAERTGGSVSTLTIQRTQQEDSAVYLCASSLDQNTEAFFGQGTRLTVV.

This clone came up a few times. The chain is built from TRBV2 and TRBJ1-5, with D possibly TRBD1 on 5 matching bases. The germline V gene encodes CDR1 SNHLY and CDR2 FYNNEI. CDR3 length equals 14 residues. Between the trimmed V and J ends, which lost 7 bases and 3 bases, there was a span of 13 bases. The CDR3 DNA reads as TGTGCCAGCAAGAGGGGCAGATCCAATCAGCCCCAGCATTTT. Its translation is CASKRGRSNQPQHF. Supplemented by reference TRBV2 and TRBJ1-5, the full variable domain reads EPEVTQTPSHQVTQMGQEVILRCVPISNHLYFYWYRQILGQKVEFLVSFYNNEISEKSEIFDDQFSVERPDGSNFTLKIRSTKLEDSAMYFCASKRGRSNQPQHFGDGTRLSIL.

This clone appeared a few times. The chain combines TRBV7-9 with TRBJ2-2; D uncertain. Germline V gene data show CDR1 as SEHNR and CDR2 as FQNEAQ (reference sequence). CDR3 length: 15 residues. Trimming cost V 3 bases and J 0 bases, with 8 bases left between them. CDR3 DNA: TGTGCCAGCAGCTTTTCTTCGGCGAACACCGGGGAGCTGTTTTTT. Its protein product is CASSFSSANTGELFF.

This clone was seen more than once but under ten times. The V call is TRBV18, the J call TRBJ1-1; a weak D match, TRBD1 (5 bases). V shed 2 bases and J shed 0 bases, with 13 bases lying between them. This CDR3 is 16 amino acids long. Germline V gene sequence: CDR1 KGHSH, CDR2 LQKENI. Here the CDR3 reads CASSPSRQPMNTEAFF. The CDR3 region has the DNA TGTGCCAGCTCACCAAGCAGACAGCCTATGAACACTGAAGCTTTCTTT. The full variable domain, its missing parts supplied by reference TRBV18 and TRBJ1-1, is NAGVMQNPRHLVRRRGQEARLRCSPMKGHSHVYWYRQLPEEGLKFMVYLQKENIIDESGMPKERFSAEFPKEGPSILRIQQVVRGDSAAYFCASSPSRQPMNTEAFFGQGTRLTVV.

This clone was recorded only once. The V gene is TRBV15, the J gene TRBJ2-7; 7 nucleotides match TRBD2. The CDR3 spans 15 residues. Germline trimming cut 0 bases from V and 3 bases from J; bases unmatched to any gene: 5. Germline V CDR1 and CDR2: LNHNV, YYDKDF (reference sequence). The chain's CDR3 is CATSRDRSGGYEQYF. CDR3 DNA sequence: TGTGCCACCAGCAGAGATCGCTCGGGGGGCTACGAGCAGTACTTC. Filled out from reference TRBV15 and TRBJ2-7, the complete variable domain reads DAMVIQNPRYQVTQFGKPVTLSCSQTLNHNVMYWYQQKSSQAPKLLFHYYDKDFNNEADTPDNFQSRRPNTSFCFLDIRSPGLGDTAMYLCATSRDRSGGYEQYFGPGTRLTVT.

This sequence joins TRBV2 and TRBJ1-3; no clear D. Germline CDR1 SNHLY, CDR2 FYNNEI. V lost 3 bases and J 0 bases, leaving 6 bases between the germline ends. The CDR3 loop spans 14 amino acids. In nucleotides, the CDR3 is TGTGCCAGCAGTGATGCGAGCTCTGGAAACACCATATATTTT. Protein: CASSDASSGNTIYF.

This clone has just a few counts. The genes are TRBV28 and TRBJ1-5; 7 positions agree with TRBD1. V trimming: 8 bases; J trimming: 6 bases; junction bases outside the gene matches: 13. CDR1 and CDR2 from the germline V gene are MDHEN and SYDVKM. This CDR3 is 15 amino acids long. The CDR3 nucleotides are TGTGCCAGCGGACAAGAGGGGGCGCGCTCTCAGCCCCAGCATTTT. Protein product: CASGQEGARSQPQHF. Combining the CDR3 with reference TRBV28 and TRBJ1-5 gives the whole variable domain DVKVTQSSRYLVKRTGEKVFLECVQDMDHENMFWYRQDPGLGLRLIYFSYDVKMKEKGDIPEGYSVSREKKERFSLILESASTNQTSMYLCASGQEGARSQPQHFGDGTRLSIL.

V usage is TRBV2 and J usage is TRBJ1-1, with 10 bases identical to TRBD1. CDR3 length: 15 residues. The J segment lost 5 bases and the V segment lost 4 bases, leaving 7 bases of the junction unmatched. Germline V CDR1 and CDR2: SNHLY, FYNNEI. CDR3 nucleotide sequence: TGTGCCAGCAGTGTGACAGGGGGCGCGGGGACTGAAGCTTTCTTT. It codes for CASSVTGGAGTEAFF.

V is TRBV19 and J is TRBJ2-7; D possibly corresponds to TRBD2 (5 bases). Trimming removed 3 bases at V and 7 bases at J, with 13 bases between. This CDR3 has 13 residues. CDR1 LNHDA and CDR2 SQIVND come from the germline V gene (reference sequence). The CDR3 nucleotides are TGTGCCAGTAGTATCGGGAAAGCTGGGGAGCAGTACTTC. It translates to CASSIGKAGEQYF.

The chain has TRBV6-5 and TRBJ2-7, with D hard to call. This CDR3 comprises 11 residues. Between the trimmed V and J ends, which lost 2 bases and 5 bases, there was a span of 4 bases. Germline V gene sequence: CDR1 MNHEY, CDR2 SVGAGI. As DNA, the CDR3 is TGTGCCAGCAGTTACGTAAACGAGCAGTACTTC. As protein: CASSYVNEQYF.

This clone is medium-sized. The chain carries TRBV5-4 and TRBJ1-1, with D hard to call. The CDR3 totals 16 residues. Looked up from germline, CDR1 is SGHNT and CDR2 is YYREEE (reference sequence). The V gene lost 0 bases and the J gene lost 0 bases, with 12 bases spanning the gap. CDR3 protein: CASSLAKLGLNTEAFF. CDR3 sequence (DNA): TGTGCCAGCAGCTTGGCCAAGCTCGGGCTGAACACTGAAGCTTTCTTT.

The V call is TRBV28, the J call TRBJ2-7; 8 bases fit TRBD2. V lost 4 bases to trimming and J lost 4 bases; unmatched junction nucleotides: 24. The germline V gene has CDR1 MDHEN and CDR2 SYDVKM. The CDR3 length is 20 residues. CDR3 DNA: TGTGCCAGCAGTTACCCGTTGAGTAGCGGGGAGGTCCCATCTCCTTACGAGCAGTACTTC. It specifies CASSYPLSSGEVPSPYEQYF.

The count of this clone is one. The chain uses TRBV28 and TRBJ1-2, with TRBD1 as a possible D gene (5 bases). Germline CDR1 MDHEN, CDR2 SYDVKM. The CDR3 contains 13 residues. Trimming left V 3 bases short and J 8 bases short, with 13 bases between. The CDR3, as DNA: TGTGCCAGCAGTTTTCCAGTGGGGGGAGGCTACACCTTC. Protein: CASSFPVGGGYTF.

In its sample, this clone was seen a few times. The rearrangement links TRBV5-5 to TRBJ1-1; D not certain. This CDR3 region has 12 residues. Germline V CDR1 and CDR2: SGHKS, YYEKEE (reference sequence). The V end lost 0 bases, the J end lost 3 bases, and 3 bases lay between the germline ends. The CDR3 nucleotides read TGTGCCAGCAGCTTGGGGGACACTGAAGCTTTCTTT. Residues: CASSLGDTEAFF.

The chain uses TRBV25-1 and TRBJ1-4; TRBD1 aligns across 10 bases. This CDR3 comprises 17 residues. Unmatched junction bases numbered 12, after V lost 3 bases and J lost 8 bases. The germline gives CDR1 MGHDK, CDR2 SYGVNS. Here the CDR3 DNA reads TGTGCCAGCAGTGAGCATAGGACAGGGGGGGAGGACGAAAAACTGTTTTTT. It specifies CASSEHRTGGEDEKLFF.

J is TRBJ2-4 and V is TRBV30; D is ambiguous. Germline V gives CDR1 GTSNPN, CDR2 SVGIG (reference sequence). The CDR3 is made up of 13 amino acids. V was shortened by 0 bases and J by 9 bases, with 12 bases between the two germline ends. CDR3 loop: CAWSVSGEGIQYF. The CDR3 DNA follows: TGTGCCTGGAGTGTGTCCGGAGAAGGCATTCAGTACTTC.

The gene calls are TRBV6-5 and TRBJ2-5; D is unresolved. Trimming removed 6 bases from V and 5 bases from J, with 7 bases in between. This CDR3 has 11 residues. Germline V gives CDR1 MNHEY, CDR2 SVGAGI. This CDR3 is CASRSLETQYF. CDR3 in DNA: TGTGCCAGCAGGTCATTGGAGACCCAGTACTTC.

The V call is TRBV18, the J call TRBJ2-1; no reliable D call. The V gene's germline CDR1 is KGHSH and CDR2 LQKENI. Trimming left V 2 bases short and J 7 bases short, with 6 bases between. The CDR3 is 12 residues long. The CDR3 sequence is CASSPGDNEQFF. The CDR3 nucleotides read TGTGCCAGCTCACCAGGGGATAATGAGCAGTTCTTC.

The CDR3 DNA reads as TGTGCCAGTAGTTTCCGACAGGGCGGTGACTACACCTTC. Its translation is CASSFRQGGDYTF. The chain employs TRBV19 and TRBJ1-2; 7 bases align to TRBD1. CDR1 is LNHDA, CDR2 SQIVND, per germline (reference sequence). The ends lost 5 bases at V and 10 bases at J; junction bases unmatched: 10. The length of the CDR3 is 13 residues. Looking up the rest from reference TRBV19 and TRBJ1-2 gives the full variable domain: DGGITQSPKYLFRKEGQNVTLSCEQNLNHDAMYWYRQDPGQGLRLIYYSQIVNDFQKGDIAEGYSVSREKKESFPLTVTSAQKNPTAFYLCASSFRQGGDYTFGSGTRLTVV.

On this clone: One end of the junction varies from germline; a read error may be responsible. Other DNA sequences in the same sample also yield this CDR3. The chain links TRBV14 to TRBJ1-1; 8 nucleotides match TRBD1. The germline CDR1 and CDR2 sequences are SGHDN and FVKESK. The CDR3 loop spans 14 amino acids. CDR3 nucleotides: TGCGCCAGCAGCCATAGGACAGGGAGCACTGAAGCTTTCTTT. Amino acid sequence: CASSHRTGSTEAFF.